Below, 20 T cell receptor beta chains from the same sample are listed, as sequenced in a study of T cell responses to AZD1222 COVID-19 vaccine. Assay: immunoSEQ multiplex PCR; the TCRdb copy retains only in-frame clones and omits some. Counted here are roughly 200,000 clones, 80% to 90% occurring once; the ten biggest clones make up around 7.9%. Material: peripheral blood, obtained on day 0 of AZD1222 vaccination. Every receptor here comes from an adult in good health.

Remarks on this clone: The junction shows a germline mismatch at one end, possibly a read error. This rearrangement joins TRBV3-1 (or the pseudogene TRBV3-2) to TRBJ1-3; no firm D call. The CDR3 contains 14 residues. The V gene's germline CDR1 is LGHDT and CDR2 YNNKEL (reference sequence). The chain's CDR3 is CASSQDLVGRLRLF. In nucleotides, the CDR3 is TGTGCCAGCAGCCAAGATCTGGTCGGCCGTCTTCGGCTCTTT.

The DNA of the CDR3 is TGTGCCAGCAGTTCCCCGGGACAGGGGGCGGTGGGGCAGTACTTC. Its translation: CASSSPGQGAVGQYF. The rearrangement joins TRBV6-5 to TRBJ2-7, with 12 bases fitting TRBD1. The ends lost 4 bases at V and 9 bases at J; junction bases unmatched: 10. The CDR3 is made up of 15 amino acids. Germline V gene lookup returns CDR1 MNHEY and CDR2 SVGAGI.

The chain employs TRBV30 and TRBJ1-4, with no clear D. CDR1 is GTSNPN and CDR2 is SVGIG in the germline V gene (reference sequence). V was shortened by 4 bases and J by 3 bases, with 12 bases between the two germline ends. The CDR3 has 14 amino acids. CDR3: CAWTATDPNEKLFF. The CDR3 DNA is TGTGCCTGGACAGCTACCGATCCTAATGAAAAACTGTTTTTT. Full variable domain (rest looked up from reference TRBV30 and TRBJ1-4): SQTIHQWPATLVQPVGSPLSLECTVEGTSNPNLYWYRQAAGRGLQLLFYSVGIGQISSEVPQNLSASRPQDRQFILSSKKLLLSDSGFYLCAWTATDPNEKLFFGSGTQLSVL.

The V gene is TRBV27, the J gene TRBJ1-2; weak D call: TRBD1 (5 bases). V was clipped by 0 bases and J by 2 bases, with 10 bases between them. Germline V gene lookup returns CDR1 MNHEY and CDR2 SMNVEV (reference sequence). The CDR3 is 15 residues long. The CDR3 loop is CASSLSTGENYGYTF. For the CDR3, the DNA is TGTGCCAGCAGTTTATCAACAGGCGAAAACTATGGCTACACCTTC.

The V gene is TRBV10-3, the J gene TRBJ2-5; 8 bases fit TRBD1. This CDR3 has 14 residues. Germline lookup yields CDR1 ENHRY and CDR2 SYGVKD. V trimming: 7 bases; J trimming: 4 bases; junction bases outside the gene matches: 8. CDR3 nucleotide sequence: TGTGCCATCAAATACGGACAGGGAGGAGAGACCCAGTACTTC. Residues: CAIKYGQGGETQYF.

This clone has just one count. The chain couples TRBV4-1 to TRBJ1-6, with D maybe TRBD1 (6 bases). The CDR3 consists of 18 residues. The V end was cut by 0 bases, the J end by 0 bases, with 12 bases between. The V gene's germline CDR1 is MGHRA and CDR2 YSYEKL. The CDR3 DNA reads as TGCGCCAGCAGCCAAGATCCGATAGGGGGCTCCTATAATTCACCCCTCCACTTT. Translating it yields CASSQDPIGGSYNSPLHF.

The chain carries TRBV12-3 or TRBV12-4 and TRBJ2-7; D is ambiguous. Trimming stripped 1 base from V and 4 bases from J, with 8 bases between. The CDR3 is made up of 13 amino acids. The CDR3 sequence: CASSLGREYEQYF. In DNA form, the CDR3 reads TGTGCCAGCAGTTTAGGAAGAGAGTACGAGCAGTACTTC.

This chain joins TRBV7-9 and TRBJ1-5, with 9 nucleotides matching TRBD1. This CDR3 has 18 amino acids. The trim removed 2 bases at V and 1 base at J, leaving 9 bases unmatched. Germline lookup yields CDR1 SEHNR and CDR2 FQNEAQ (reference sequence). This CDR3 is CASSLIGRQGVSNQPQHF. DNA of the CDR3: TGTGCCAGCAGCTTAATTGGGCGACAGGGGGTGAGCAATCAGCCCCAGCATTTT.

Note on this clone: The junction does not match germline at one end; this may be a read error. The chain has TRBV12-5 and TRBJ2-7; D may be TRBD1 or TRBD2 (6 bases each). The CDR3 is made up of 14 amino acids. Germline values: CDR1 LGHNT, CDR2 FRNRAP. The CDR3 loop reads CASALDSEGAGQYF. CDR3 bases: TGTGCTAGTGCTTTGGACAGTGAGGGAGCGGGGCAGTACTTC.

V usage is TRBV5-1 and J usage is TRBJ2-3; D is possibly TRBD1 or TRBD2 (5 bases each). Deletions cut 2 bases from V and 0 bases from J, with 10 bases between. The CDR3 totals 15 residues. In germline, CDR1 is SGHRS, CDR2 YFSETQ. Here the CDR3 reads CASSLRGISTDTQYF. CDR3 DNA: TGCGCCAGCAGCTTACGGGGCATCAGCACAGATACGCAGTATTTT.

The chain links TRBV6-1 to TRBJ1-5; D call uncertain. CDR3 length equals 13 residues. Trimming cost V 3 bases and J 6 bases, with 9 bases left between them. Germline CDR1 and CDR2: MNHNS and SASEGT. CDR3 residues: CASSDNWVQPQHF. CDR3 DNA: TGTGCCAGCAGTGACAATTGGGTTCAGCCCCAGCATTTT.

The chain combines TRBV27 with TRBJ2-2, with D possibly TRBD1 on 5 matching bases. The V end was cut by 5 bases, the J end by 9 bases, with 10 bases between. The CDR3 contains 12 residues. From germline, CDR1 is MNHEY and CDR2 SMNVEV (reference sequence). The CDR3 DNA follows: TGTGCCAGCAGTATCCAGGGTCGGGAGCTGTTTTTT. Its protein product is CASSIQGRELFF.

The J gene is TRBJ2-3, the V gene TRBV5-1, with a weak D call TRBD2 (7 bases). This CDR3 has 14 amino acids. The germline V and J ends were trimmed by 3 bases and 6 bases, with 14 bases remaining between them. Looked up from germline, CDR1 is SGHRS and CDR2 is YFSETQ. Here the CDR3 DNA reads TGCGCCAGCAGCTCCCGCGCGGGGGCGGATACGCAGTATTTT. It encodes CASSSRAGADTQYF.

This sequence joins TRBV25-1 and TRBJ2-3, with 10 bases matching TRBD2. CDR3 length equals 16 residues. Germline V CDR1 and CDR2: MGHDK, SYGVNS. V shed 2 bases and J 1 base; nucleotides not matched to a gene: 3. CDR3 coding DNA: TGTGCCAGCAGTGAAGGAGGGACTAGCGGCACAGATACGCAGTATTTT. Amino acid sequence: CASSEGGTSGTDTQYF.

The rearrangement joins TRBV7-9 to TRBJ2-7, with 9 bases matching TRBD1. V was pared by 6 bases and J by 6 bases, with 9 bases of the junction left unmatched. Germline CDR1 is SEHNR and CDR2 is FQNEAQ (reference sequence). This CDR3 region has 14 residues. CDR3 bases: TGTGCCAGCAGACCCGGACAGGGGCGAGGCGAGCAGTACTTC. Its protein is CASRPGQGRGEQYF.

This chain uses TRBV9 with TRBJ2-7, with D perhaps TRBD1 (6 bases). Trimming shortened V by 1 base and J by 6 bases, and 14 bases separated the two germline ends. The length of the CDR3 is 14 residues. Per the germline V gene, CDR1 is SGDLS and CDR2 is YYNGEE. The CDR3 loop reads CASSVTLDSREQYF. The CDR3 nucleotides are TGTGCCAGCAGCGTAACCCTGGACAGCCGCGAGCAGTACTTC.

This chain uses TRBV2 with TRBJ2-5, with D possibly TRBD1 on 6 matching bases. Germline lookup yields CDR1 SNHLY and CDR2 FYNNEI. Trimming took 10 bases from V and 5 from J, leaving 14 bases between them. This CDR3 has 12 residues. CDR3 protein: CAISQGSETQYF. The CDR3 DNA reads as TGTGCCATTTCACAGGGTAGCGAGACCCAGTACTTC.

The CDR3 DNA follows: TGTGCCAGTAGTCCGAGGGGGCGGGGAAGCCCTTACAATGAGCAGTTCTTC. This translates into CASSPRGRGSPYNEQFF. V usage is TRBV19 and J usage is TRBJ2-1; tentatively, D is TRBD1 (7 bases). V lost 5 bases, J lost 4 bases, and 21 bases lay in between. This CDR3 region has 17 residues. Germline-derived CDR1 and CDR2 are LNHDA and SQIVND (reference sequence).

The genes are TRBV27 and TRBJ1-5; D ambiguous. This CDR3 has 15 residues. Trimming stripped 4 bases from V and 0 bases from J, with 10 bases between. CDR1 is MNHEY and CDR2 is SMNVEV in the germline V gene (reference sequence). The CDR3 DNA reads as TGTGCCAGCAGTTCGACCCCCTATAGCAATCAGCCCCAGCATTTT. This encodes CASSSTPYSNQPQHF.

This chain uses TRBV5-5 with TRBJ2-2; tentatively, D is TRBD1 (6 bases). The CDR3 loop spans 15 amino acids. CDR1 is SGHKS and CDR2 is YYEKEE in the germline V gene (reference sequence). The V end was cut by 3 bases, the J end by 1 base, with 10 bases between. This CDR3 is CASSSRTVNTGELFF. CDR3 DNA: TGTGCCAGCAGCTCGAGGACAGTGAACACCGGGGAGCTGTTTTTT.